This T cell receptor (beta chain) derives from a study of molecular identifiers for immune sequencing clone quantification. One entry per CDR3 protein results from TCRdb running MiXCR on the PCR reads. The sample records 60,000 to 70,000 distinct CDR3 sequences, 15% to 20% being singletons. This clonotype was recorded at least ten times. Germline V gene data show CDR1 as SGHAT and CDR2 as FQDESV (reference sequence). The CDR3 is made up of 14 amino acids. V was cut by 4 bases and J by 0 bases, with 7 bases left in between. This clonotype originated in a human donor in good health. Some libraries in this study had Jurkat cell RNA spiked in. The sample was naive CD8+ T cells from blood, with Jurkat cell RNA spiked in. The subset was: FACS-sorted CD8+CD4-CCR7+CD45RA+ naive T cells. The chain joins TRBV11-1 to TRBJ2-4, with unresolved D. CDR3 nucleotides: TGTGCCAGCAGCTCCGTGCTAGCCAAAAACATTCAGTACTTC. Protein: CASSSVLAKNIQYF.